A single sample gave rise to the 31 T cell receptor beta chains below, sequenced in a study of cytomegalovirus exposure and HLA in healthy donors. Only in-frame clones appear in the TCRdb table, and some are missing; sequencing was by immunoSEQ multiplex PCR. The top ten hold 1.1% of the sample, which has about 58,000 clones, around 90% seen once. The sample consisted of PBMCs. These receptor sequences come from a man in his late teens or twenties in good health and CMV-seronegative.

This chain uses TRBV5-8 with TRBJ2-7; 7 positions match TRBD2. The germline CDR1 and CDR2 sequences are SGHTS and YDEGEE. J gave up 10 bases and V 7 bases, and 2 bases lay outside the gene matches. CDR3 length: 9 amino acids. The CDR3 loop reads CASAGDQYF. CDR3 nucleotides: TGTGCCAGCGCGGGGGATCAGTACTTC.

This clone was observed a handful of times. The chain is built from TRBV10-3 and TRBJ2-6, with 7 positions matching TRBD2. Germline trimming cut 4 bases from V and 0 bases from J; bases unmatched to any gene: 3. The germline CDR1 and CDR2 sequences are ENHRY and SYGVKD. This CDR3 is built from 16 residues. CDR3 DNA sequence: TGTGCCATCAGTGGGGAGGGGAGCTCTGGGGCCAACGTCCTGACTTTC. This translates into CAISGEGSSGANVLTF.

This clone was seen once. CDR3 loop: CASSPGTVSYEQYF. The CDR3, as DNA: TGTGCCAGCAGCCCCGGGACAGTCTCCTACGAGCAGTACTTC. The rearrangement uses TRBV5-6 and TRBJ2-7; 7 positions match TRBD1. Per germline, CDR1 SGHDT and CDR2 YYEEEE. This CDR3 is built from 14 residues. With V trimmed by 4 bases and J by 0 bases, 4 bases remained unmatched.

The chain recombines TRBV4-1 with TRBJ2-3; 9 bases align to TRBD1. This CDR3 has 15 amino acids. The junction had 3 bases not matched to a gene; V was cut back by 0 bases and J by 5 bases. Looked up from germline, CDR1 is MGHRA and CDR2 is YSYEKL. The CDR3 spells CASSQDWTGEDTQYF. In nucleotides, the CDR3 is TGCGCCAGCAGCCAAGATTGGACAGGGGAAGATACGCAGTATTTT.

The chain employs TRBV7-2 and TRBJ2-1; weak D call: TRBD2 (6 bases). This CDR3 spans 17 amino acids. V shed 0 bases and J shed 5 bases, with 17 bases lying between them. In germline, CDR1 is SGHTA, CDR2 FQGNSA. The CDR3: CASSLAYIRLENNEQFF. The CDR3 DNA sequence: TGTGCCAGCAGCTTAGCGTATATCAGACTAGAGAACAATGAGCAGTTCTTC.

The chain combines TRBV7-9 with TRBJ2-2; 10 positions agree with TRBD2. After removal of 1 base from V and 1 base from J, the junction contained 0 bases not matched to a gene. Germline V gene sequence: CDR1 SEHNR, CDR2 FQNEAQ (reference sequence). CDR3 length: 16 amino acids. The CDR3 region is CASSLGLAGNTGELFF. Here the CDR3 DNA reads TGTGCCAGCAGCTTAGGACTAGCGGGGAACACCGGGGAGCTGTTTTTT.

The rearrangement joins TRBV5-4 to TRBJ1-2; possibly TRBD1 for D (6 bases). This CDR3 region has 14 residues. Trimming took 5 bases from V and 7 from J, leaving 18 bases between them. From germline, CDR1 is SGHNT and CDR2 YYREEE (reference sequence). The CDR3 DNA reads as TGTGCCAGCAGACCCACGGGGGGCGCGGGTGGCTACACCTTC. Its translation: CASRPTGGAGGYTF.

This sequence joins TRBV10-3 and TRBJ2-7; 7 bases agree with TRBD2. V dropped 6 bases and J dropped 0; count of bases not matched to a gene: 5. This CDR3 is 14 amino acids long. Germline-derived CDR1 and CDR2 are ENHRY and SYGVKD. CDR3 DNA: TGTGCCATCAGCGAAGCGGGGAGCTCCTACGAGCAGTACTTC. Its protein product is CAISEAGSSYEQYF.

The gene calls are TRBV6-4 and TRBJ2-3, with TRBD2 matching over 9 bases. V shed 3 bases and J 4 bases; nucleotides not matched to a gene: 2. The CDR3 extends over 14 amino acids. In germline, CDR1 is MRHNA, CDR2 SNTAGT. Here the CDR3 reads CASSEREGPDTQYF. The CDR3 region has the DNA TGTGCCAGCAGTGAGCGGGAGGGCCCAGATACGCAGTATTTT.

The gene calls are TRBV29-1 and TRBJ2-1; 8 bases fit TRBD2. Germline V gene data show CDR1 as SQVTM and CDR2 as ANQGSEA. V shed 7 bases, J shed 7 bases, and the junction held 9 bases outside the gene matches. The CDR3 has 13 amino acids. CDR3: CSGSQREMNEQFF. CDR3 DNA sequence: TGCAGCGGATCACAGCGGGAGATGAATGAGCAGTTCTTC.

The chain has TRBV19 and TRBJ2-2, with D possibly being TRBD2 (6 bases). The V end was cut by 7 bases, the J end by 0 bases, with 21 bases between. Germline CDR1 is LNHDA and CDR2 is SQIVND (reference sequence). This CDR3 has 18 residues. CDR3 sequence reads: CASMGKGRGPANTGELFF. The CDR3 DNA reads TGTGCCAGTATGGGCAAGGGGCGGGGTCCGGCGAACACCGGGGAGCTGTTTTTT.

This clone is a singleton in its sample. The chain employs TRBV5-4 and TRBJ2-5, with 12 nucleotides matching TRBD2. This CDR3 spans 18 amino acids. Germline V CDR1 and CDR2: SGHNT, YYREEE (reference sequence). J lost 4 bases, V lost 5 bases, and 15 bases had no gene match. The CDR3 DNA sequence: TGTGCCAGCAGTGAAGGACTAGCGGGGCCCTCCCCGAGAGAGACCCAGTACTTC. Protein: CASSEGLAGPSPRETQYF.

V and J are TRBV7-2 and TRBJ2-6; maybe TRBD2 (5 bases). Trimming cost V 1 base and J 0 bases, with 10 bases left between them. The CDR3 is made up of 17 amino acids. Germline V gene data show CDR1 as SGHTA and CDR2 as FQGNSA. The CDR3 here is CASSLVRLISGANVLTF. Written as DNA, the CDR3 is TGTGCCAGCAGCTTAGTCAGACTAATCTCTGGGGCCAACGTCCTGACTTTC.

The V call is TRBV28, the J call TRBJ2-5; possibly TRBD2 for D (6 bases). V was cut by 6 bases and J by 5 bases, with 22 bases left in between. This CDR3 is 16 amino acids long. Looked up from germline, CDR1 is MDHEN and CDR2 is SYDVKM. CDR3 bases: TGTGCCAGCAGCCGGAACTACGCGGGGCGGACGGAGACCCAGTACTTC. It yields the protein CASSRNYAGRTETQYF. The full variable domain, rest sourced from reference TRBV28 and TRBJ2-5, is DVKVTQSSRYLVKRTGEKVFLECVQDMDHENMFWYRQDPGLGLRLIYFSYDVKMKEKGDIPEGYSVSREKKERFSLILESASTNQTSMYLCASSRNYAGRTETQYFGPGTRLLVL.

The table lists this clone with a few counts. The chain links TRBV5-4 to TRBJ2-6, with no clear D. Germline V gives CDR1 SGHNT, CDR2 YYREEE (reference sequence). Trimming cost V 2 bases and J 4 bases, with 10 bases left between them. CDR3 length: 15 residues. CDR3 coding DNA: TGTGCCAGCAGCTTTCCGCAGTGGGGGGCCAACGTCCTGACTTTC. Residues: CASSFPQWGANVLTF.

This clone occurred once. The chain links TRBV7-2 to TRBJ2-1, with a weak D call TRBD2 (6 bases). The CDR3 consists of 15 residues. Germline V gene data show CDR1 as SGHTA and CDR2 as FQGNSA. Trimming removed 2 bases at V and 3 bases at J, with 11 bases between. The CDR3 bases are TGTGCCAGCAGCTTATTCAGCGGGTACTACAATGAGCAGTTCTTC. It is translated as CASSLFSGYYNEQFF.

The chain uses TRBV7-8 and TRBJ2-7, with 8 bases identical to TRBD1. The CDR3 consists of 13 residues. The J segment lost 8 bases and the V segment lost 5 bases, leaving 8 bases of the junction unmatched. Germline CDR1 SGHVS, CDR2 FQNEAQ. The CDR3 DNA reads TGTGCCAGCAGCGGACAGGGATCTACGAAGCAGTACTTC. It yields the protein CASSGQGSTKQYF.

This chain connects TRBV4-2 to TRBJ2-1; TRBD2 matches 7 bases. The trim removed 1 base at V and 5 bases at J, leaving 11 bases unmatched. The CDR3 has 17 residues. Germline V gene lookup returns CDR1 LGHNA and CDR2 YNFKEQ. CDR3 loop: CASSQGRRLAVDNEQFF. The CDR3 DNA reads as TGTGCCAGCAGCCAAGGCCGGAGGCTAGCGGTAGACAATGAGCAGTTCTTC.

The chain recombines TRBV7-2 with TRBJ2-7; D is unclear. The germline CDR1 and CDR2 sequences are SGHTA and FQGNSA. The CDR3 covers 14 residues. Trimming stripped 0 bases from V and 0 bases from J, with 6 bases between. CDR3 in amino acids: CASSLAAVSYEQYF. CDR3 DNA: TGTGCCAGCAGCTTAGCGGCAGTCTCCTACGAGCAGTACTTC. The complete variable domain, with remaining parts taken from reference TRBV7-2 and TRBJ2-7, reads GAGVSQSPSNKVTEKGKDVELRCDPISGHTALYWYRQSLGQGLEFLIYFQGNSAPDKSGLPSDRFSAERTGGSVSTLTIQRTQQEDSAVYLCASSLAAVSYEQYFGPGTRLTVT.

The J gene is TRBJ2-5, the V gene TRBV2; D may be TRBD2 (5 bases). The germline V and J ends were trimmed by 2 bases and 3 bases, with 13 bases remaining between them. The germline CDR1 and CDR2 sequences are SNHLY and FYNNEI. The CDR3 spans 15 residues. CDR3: CASSELAGVEETQYF. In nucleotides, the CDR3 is TGTGCCAGCAGTGAACTAGCTGGAGTCGAAGAGACCCAGTACTTC.

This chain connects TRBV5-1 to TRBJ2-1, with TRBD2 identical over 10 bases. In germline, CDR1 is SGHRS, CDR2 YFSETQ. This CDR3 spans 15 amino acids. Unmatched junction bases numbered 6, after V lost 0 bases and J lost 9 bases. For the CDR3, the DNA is TGCGCCAGCAGCTTGGCCCAGCGGGAGGGGGTTGAGCAGTTCTTC. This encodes CASSLAQREGVEQFF.

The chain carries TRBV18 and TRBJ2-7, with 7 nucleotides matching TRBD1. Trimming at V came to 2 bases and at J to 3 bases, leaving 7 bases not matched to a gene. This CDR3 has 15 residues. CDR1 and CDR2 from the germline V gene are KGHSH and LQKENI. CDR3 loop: CASSPGSGGSYEQYF. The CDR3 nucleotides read TGTGCCAGCTCACCAGGGTCAGGGGGTAGCTACGAGCAGTACTTC.

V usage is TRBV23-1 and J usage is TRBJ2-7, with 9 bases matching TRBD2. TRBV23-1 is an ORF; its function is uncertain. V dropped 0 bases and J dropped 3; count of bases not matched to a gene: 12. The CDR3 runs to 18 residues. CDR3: CASSQSCLAGKKRYEQYF. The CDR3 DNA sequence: TGCGCCAGCAGTCAATCTTGCCTAGCGGGAAAAAAGCGCTACGAGCAGTACTTC.

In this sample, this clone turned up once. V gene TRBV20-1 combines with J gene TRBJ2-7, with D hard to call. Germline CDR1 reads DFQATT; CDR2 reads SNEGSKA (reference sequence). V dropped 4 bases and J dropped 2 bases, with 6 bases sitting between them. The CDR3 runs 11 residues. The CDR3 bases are TGCAGTGCTATTCGAGCCTACGAGCAGTACTTC. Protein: CSAIRAYEQYF.

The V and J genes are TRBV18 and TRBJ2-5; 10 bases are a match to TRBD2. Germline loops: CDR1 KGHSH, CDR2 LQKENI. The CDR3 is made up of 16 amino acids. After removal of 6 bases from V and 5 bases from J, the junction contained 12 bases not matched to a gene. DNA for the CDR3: TGTGCCAGCTCCCCTCAGCGGGAGGGCGCTTTTGAGACCCAGTACTTC. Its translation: CASSPQREGAFETQYF.

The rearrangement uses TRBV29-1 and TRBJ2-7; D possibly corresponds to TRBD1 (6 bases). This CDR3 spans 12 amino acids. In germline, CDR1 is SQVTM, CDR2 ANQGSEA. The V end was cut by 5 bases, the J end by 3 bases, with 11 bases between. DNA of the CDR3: TGCAGCGTTCATGGGGACAACTACGAGCAGTACTTC. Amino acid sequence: CSVHGDNYEQYF.

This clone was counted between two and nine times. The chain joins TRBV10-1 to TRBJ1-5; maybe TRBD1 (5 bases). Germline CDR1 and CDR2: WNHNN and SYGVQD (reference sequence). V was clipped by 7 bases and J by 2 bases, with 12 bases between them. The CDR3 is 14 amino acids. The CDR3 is CASTPQGGNQPQHF. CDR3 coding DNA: TGCGCCAGCACCCCCCAGGGTGGCAATCAGCCCCAGCATTTT.

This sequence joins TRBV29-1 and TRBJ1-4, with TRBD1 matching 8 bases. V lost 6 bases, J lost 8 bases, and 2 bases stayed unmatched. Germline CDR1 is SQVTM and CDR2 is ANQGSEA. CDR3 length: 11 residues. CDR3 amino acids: CSVDRGEKLFF. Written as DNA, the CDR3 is TGCAGCGTCGACAGGGGCGAAAAACTGTTTTTT.

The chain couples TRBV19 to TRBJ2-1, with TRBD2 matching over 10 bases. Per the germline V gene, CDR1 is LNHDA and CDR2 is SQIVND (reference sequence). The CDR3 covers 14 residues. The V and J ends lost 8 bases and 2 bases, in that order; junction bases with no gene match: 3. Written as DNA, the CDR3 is TGTGCCAGTTCGACTAGCGGGCCCTACAATGAGCAGTTCTTC. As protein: CASSTSGPYNEQFF.

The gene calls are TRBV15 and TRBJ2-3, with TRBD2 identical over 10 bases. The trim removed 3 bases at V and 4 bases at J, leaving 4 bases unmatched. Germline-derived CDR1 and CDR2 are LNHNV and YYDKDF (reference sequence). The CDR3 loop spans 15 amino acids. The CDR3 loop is CATSSKREGPDTQYF. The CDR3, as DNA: TGTGCCACCAGCAGTAAGCGGGAGGGCCCAGATACGCAGTATTTT.

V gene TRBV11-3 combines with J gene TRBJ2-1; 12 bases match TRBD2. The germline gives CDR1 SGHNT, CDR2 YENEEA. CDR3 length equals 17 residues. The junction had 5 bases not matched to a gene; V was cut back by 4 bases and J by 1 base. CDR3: CASSYTSGRLSYNEQFF. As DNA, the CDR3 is TGTGCCAGCAGCTACACTAGCGGGAGGCTTTCCTACAATGAGCAGTTCTTC.